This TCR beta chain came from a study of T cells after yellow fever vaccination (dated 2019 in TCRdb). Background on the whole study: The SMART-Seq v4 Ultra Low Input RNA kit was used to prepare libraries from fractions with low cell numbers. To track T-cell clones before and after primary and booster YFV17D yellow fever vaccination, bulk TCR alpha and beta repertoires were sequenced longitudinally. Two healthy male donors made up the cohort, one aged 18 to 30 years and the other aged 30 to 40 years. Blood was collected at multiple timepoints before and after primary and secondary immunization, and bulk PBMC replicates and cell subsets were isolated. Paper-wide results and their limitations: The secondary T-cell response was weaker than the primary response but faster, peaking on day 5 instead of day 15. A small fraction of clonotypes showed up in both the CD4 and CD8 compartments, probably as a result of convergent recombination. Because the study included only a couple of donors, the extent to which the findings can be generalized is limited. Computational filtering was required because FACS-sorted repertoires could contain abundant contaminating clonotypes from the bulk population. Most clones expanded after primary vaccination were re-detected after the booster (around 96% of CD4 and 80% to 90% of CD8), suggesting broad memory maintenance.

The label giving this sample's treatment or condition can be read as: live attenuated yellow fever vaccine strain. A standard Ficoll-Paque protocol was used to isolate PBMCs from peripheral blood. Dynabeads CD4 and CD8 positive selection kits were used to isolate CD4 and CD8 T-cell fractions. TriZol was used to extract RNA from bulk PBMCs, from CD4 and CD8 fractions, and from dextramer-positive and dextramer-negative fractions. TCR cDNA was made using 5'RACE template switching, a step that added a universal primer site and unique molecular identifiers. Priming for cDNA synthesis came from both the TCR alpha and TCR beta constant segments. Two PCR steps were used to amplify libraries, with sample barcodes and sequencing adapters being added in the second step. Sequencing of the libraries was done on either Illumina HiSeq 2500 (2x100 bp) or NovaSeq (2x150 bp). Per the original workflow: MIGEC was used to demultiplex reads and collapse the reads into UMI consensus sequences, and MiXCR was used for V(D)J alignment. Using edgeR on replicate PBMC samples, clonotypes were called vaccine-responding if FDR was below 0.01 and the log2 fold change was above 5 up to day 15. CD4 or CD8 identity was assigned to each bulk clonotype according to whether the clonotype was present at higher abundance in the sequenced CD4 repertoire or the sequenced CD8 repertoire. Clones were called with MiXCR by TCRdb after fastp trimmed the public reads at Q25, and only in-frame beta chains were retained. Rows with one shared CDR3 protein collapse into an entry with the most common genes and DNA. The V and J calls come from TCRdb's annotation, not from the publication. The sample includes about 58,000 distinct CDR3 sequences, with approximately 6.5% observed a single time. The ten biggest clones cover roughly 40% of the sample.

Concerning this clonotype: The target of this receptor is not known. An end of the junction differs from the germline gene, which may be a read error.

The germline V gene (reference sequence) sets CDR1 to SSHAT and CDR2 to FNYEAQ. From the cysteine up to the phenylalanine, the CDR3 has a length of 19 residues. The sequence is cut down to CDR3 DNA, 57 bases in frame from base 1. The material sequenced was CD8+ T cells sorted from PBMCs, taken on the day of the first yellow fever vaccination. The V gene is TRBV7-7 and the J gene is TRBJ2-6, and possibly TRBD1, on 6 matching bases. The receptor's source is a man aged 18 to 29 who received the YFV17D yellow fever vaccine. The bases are TGTGCTAGCAGCCCGGGACACGGGGCAGAGGAATCTGGGGCCAACGTCCTGACTTTC. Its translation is CASSPGHGAEESGANVLTF.